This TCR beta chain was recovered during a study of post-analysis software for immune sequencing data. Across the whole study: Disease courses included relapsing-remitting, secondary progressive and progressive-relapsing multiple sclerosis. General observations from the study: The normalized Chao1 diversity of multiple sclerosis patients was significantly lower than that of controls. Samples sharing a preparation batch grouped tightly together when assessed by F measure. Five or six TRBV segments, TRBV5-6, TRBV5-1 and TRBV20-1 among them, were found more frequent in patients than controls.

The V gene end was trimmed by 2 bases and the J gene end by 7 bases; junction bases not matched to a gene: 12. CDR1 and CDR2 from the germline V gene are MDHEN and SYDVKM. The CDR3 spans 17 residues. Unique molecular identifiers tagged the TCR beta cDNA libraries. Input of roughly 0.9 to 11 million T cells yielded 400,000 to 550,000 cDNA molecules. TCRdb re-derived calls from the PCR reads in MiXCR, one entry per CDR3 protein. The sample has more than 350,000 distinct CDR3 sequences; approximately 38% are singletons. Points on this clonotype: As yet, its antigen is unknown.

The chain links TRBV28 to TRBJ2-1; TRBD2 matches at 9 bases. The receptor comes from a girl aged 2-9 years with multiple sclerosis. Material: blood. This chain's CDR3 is CASSLTGSGLAGNEQFF. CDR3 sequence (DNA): TGTGCCAGCAGTTTAACTGGGTCTGGCCTAGCGGGGAATGAGCAGTTCTTC. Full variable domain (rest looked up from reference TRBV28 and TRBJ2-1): DVKVTQSSRYLVKRTGEKVFLECVQDMDHENMFWYRQDPGLGLRLIYFSYDVKMKEKGDIPEGYSVSREKKERFSLILESASTNQTSMYLCASSLTGSGLAGNEQFFGPGTRLTVL.